Included here is one T cell receptor (beta chain) sequence, with context. What it binds is not known. Sequencing used immunoSEQ multiplex PCR; TCRdb keeps in-frame clones, though not all of them. The data show about 15,000 clones, with 86% seen just once and 9.5% to 15% held by the top ten. This specimen belongs to a study of T cell clonotyping in hematopoietic cell transplantation. Study-wide points: Few recipient clonotypes overlapped donors; over 97% were de novo at given depth.

Trimming took 2 bases from V and 0 from J, leaving 25 bases between them. CDR3 size: 20 residues. CDR1 is LGHNA and CDR2 is YNFKEQ in the germline V gene. The TCR sequence derives from a male patient in his fifties who had an allogeneic stem cell transplant from an unrelated donor, so T cells may come from the graft donor. Some clones in this sample may be carry-over from other donors' samples. The chain combines TRBV4-2 with TRBJ2-5, with a tentative D call TRBD1 (6 bases). The sequenced sample was PBMCs, obtained 100 days after allogeneic stem cell transplant. The CDR3 loop is CASSQTKGTGQITYQETQYF. CDR3 coding DNA: TGTGCCAGCAGCCAAACCAAAGGGACCGGACAGATTACTTACCAAGAGACCCAGTACTTC.